The 7 T cell receptor beta chains listed next were all sequenced from one sample in a study of cytomegalovirus exposure and HLA in healthy donors. Assay used: immunoSEQ multiplex PCR; TCRdb lists only in-frame clones, some missing. The repertoire holds under 250,000 clones, with more than 75% as singletons. Input material: PBMCs. These receptors all stem from a woman under 30 in good health and CMV-seropositive.

The chain carries TRBV28 and TRBJ2-7, with D possibly TRBD1 on 5 matching bases. The CDR3 is made up of 13 amino acids. Germline-derived CDR1 and CDR2 are MDHEN and SYDVKM. Trimming removed 7 bases at V and 0 bases at J, with 10 bases between. CDR3 DNA: TGTGCCAGCATGAAAGGGGACTCCTACGAGCAGTACTTC. Amino acids: CASMKGDSYEQYF. Looking up the rest from reference TRBV28 and TRBJ2-7 gives the full variable domain: DVKVTQSSRYLVKRTGEKVFLECVQDMDHENMFWYRQDPGLGLRLIYFSYDVKMKEKGDIPEGYSVSREKKERFSLILESASTNQTSMYLCASMKGDSYEQYFGPGTRLTVT.

This chain uses TRBV15 with TRBJ2-7; 7 nucleotides agree with TRBD1. The germline V gene has CDR1 LNHNV and CDR2 YYDKDF (reference sequence). The CDR3 is made up of 15 amino acids. With 0 bases clipped from V and 7 bases from J, the junction kept 9 bases outside the gene matches. CDR3 nucleotide sequence: TGTGCCACCAGCAGAGATCCCCCCTCAGGGGGTGAGCAGTACTTC. It specifies CATSRDPPSGGEQYF. Based on the CDR3 plus reference TRBV15 and TRBJ2-7, the full variable domain is DAMVIQNPRYQVTQFGKPVTLSCSQTLNHNVMYWYQQKSSQAPKLLFHYYDKDFNNEADTPDNFQSRRPNTSFCFLDIRSPGLGDTAMYLCATSRDPPSGGEQYFGPGTRLTVT.

V usage is TRBV27 and J usage is TRBJ2-7; 8 bases are shared with TRBD1. Germline trimming cut 5 bases from V and 2 bases from J; bases unmatched to any gene: 5. CDR3 size: 14 residues. Germline lookup yields CDR1 MNHEY and CDR2 SMNVEV (reference sequence). The CDR3 region has the DNA TGTGCCAGCAGTATACAGGGGGATACCTACGAGCAGTACTTC. This translates into CASSIQGDTYEQYF.

The chain combines TRBV19 with TRBJ2-7, with TRBD1 as a possible D gene (6 bases). The CDR3 is made up of 15 amino acids. V was trimmed by 3 bases and J by 0 bases, leaving 12 bases between them. The V gene's germline CDR1 is LNHDA and CDR2 SQIVND (reference sequence). CDR3 in amino acids: CASSMTGGGSYEQYF. CDR3 DNA: TGTGCCAGTAGTATGACAGGCGGCGGCTCCTACGAGCAGTACTTC. Using reference TRBV19 and TRBJ2-7 for the parts outside the CDR3, the full variable domain is DGGITQSPKYLFRKEGQNVTLSCEQNLNHDAMYWYRQDPGQGLRLIYYSQIVNDFQKGDIAEGYSVSREKKESFPLTVTSAQKNPTAFYLCASSMTGGGSYEQYFGPGTRLTVT.

V usage is TRBV28 and J usage is TRBJ2-7, with D possibly being TRBD1 (6 bases). Trimming shortened V by 5 bases and J by 9 bases, and 17 bases separated the two germline ends. Germline assignment: CDR1 MDHEN and CDR2 SYDVKM. The CDR3 has 13 amino acids. The DNA for the CDR3 is TGTGCCAGCAGTCACATTCAGGGGTCTGGGCAGTACTTC. Its protein product is CASSHIQGSGQYF.

The chain uses TRBV30 and TRBJ2-6; possible D gene TRBD1, 5 bases. This CDR3 is 15 amino acids long. Germline CDR1 GTSNPN, CDR2 SVGIG (reference sequence). V lost 5 bases and J 0 bases, leaving 11 bases between the germline ends. The CDR3 here is CAWGAGVSGANVLTF. The CDR3 DNA sequence: TGTGCCTGGGGGGCAGGCGTCTCTGGGGCCAACGTCCTGACTTTC.

This clone was seen a single time. The chain joins TRBV28 to TRBJ2-3, with a possible D match to TRBD2 (7 bases). This CDR3 has 16 amino acids. From germline, CDR1 is MDHEN and CDR2 SYDVKM. Trimming pared 5 bases from V and 1 base from J, leaving 16 bases between. CDR3 coding DNA: TGTGCCAGCAGTGCCGGGGGGCTACCCGGCACAGATACGCAGTATTTT. Encoded protein: CASSAGGLPGTDTQYF.